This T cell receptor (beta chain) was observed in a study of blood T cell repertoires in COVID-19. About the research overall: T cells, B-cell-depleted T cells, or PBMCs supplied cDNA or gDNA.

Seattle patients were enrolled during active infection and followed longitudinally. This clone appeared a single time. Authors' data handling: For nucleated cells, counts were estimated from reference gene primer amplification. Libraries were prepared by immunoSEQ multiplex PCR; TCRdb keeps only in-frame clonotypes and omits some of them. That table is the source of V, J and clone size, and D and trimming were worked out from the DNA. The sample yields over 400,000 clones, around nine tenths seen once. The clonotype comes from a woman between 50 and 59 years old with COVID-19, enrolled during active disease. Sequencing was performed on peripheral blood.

CDR3 protein: CASSIRDRNTEAFF. The CDR3, as DNA: TGCGCCAGCAGCATCCGGGACAGGAACACTGAAGCTTTCTTT. V usage is TRBV4-1 and J usage is TRBJ1-1; TRBD1 agrees at 7 bases. Per germline, CDR1 MGHRA and CDR2 YSYEKL. CDR3 length equals 14 residues. Trimming cost V 5 bases and J 1 base; bases outside gene matches: 4.